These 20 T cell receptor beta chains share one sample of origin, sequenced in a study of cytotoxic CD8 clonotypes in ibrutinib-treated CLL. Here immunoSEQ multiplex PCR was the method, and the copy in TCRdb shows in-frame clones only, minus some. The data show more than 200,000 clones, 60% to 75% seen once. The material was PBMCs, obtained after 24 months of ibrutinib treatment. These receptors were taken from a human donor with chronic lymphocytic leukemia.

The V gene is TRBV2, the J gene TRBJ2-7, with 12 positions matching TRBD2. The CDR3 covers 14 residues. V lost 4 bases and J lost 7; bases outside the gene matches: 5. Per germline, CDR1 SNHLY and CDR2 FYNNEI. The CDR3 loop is CASSGLAGADEQYF. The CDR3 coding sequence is TGTGCCAGCAGTGGACTAGCGGGAGCTGATGAGCAGTACTTC. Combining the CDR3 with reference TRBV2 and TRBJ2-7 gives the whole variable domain EPEVTQTPSHQVTQMGQEVILRCVPISNHLYFYWYRQILGQKVEFLVSFYNNEISEKSEIFDDQFSVERPDGSNFTLKIRSTKLEDSAMYFCASSGLAGADEQYFGPGTRLTVT.

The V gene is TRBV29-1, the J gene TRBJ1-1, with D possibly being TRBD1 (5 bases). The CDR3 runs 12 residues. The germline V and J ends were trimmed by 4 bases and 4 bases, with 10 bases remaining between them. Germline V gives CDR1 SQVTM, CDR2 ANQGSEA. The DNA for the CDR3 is TGCAGCGTTGTTGAGGGGATCACTGAAGCTTTCTTT. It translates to CSVVEGITEAFF. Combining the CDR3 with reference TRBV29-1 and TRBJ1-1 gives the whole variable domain SAVISQKPSRDICQRGTSLTIQCQVDSQVTMMFWYRQQPGQSLTLIATANQGSEATYESGFVIDKFPISRPNLTFSTLTVSNMSPEDSSIYLCSVVEGITEAFFGQGTRLTVV.

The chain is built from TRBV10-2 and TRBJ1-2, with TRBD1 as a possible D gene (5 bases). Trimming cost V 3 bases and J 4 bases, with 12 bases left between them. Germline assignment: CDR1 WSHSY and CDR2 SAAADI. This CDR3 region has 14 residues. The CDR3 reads CASSDPGPFYGYTF. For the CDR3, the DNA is TGCGCCAGCAGTGACCCGGGACCCTTCTATGGCTACACCTTC.

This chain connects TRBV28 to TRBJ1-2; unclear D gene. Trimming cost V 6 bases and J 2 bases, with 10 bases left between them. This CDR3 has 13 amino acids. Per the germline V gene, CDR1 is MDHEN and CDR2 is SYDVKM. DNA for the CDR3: TGTGCCAGCAGAGCCGGCCTCAACTATGGCTACACCTTC. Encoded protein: CASRAGLNYGYTF.

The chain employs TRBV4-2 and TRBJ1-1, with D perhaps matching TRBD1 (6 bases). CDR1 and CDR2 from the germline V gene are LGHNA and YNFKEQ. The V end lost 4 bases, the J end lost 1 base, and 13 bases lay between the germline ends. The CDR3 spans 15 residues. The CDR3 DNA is TGTGCCAGCAGCCCTGCTCCGACAGGGAACACTGAAGCTTTCTTT. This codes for CASSPAPTGNTEAFF.

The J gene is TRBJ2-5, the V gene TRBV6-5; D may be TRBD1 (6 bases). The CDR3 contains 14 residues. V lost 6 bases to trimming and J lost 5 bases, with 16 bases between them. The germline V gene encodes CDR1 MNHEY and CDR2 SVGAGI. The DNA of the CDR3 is TGTGCCAGCAGCACTCCGGACAGCAGGGAGACCCAGTACTTC. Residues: CASSTPDSRETQYF.

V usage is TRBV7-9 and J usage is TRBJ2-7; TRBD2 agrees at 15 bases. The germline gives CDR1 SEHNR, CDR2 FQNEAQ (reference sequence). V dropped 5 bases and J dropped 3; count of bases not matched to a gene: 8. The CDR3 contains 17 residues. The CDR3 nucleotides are TGTGCCAGCAGCCTAGGACTAGCGGGAGGGAATCGCTACGAGCAGTACTTC. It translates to CASSLGLAGGNRYEQYF.

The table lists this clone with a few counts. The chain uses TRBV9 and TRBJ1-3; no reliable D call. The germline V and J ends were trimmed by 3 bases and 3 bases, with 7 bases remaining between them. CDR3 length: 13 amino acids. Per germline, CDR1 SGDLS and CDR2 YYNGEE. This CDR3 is CASSGRYGNTIYF. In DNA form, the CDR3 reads TGTGCCAGCAGCGGTCGATATGGAAACACCATATATTTT.

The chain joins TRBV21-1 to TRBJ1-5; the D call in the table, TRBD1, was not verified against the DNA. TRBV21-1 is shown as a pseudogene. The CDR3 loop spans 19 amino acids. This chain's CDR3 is CASSKVDKSGTGLNQPQHF. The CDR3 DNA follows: TGTGCCAGCAGCAAAGTAGATAAGTCCGGGACAGGGTTAAATCAGCCCCAGCATTTT.

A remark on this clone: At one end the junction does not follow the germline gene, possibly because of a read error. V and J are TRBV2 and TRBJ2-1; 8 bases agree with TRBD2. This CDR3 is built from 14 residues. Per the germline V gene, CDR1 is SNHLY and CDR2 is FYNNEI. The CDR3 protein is CASKGTSSSNEQFF. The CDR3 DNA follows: TGTGCCAGCAAGGGGACTAGTTCCTCCAATGAGCAGTTCTTC.

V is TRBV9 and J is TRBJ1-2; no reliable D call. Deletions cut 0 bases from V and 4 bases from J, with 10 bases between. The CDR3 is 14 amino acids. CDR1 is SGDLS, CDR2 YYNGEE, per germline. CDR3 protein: CASSVAGSPYGYTF. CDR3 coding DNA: TGTGCCAGCAGCGTAGCAGGTAGCCCCTATGGCTACACCTTC.

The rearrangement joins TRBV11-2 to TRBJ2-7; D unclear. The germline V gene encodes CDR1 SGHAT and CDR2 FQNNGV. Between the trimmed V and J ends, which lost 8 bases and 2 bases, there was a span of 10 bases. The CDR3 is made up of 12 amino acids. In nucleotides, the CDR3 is TGTGCCAGCTCTGAATTACCCTACGAGCAGTACTTC. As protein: CASSELPYEQYF.

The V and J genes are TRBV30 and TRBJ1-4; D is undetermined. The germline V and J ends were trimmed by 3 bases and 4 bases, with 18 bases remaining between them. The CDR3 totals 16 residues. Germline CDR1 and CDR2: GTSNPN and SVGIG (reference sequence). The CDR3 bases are TGTGCCTGGAGGGTGCGGACCCAAGGGAGTAATGAAAAACTGTTTTTT. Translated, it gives CAWRVRTQGSNEKLFF.

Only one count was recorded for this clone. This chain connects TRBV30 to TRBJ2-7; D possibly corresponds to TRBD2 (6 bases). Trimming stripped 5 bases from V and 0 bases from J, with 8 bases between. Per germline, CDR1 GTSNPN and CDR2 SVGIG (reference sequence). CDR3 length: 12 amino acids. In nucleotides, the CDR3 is TGTGCCTGGGGGCGGGGCTCCTACGAGCAGTACTTC. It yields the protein CAWGRGSYEQYF.

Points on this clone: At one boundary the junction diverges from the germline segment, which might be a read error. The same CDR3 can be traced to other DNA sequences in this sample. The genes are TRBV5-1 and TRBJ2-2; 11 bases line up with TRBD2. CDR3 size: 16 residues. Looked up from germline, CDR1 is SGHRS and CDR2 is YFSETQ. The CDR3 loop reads CASSFSGRAGTGELFF. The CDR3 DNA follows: TGCGCCAGCAGCTTTAGCGGGAGGGCCGGGACCGGGGAACTGTTTTTT.

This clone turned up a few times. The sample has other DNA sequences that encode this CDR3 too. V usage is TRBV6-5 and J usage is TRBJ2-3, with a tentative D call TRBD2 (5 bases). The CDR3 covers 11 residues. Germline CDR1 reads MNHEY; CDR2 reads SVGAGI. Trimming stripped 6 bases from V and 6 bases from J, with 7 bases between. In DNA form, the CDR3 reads TGTGCCAGCAGCCGCGGGGATACGCAGTATTTT. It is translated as CASSRGDTQYF.

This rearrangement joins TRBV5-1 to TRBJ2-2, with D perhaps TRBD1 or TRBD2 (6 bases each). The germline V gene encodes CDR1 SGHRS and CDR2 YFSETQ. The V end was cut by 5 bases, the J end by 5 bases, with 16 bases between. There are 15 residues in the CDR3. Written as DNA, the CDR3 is TGCGCCAGCAGTGTGCAGGGGAGCGGGACCGGGGAGCTGTTTTTT. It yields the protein CASSVQGSGTGELFF.

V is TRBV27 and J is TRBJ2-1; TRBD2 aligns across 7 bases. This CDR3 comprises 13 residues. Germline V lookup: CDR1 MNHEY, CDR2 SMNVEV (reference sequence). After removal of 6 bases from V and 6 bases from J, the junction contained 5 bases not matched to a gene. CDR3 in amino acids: CASRGGEINEQFF. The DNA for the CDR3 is TGTGCCAGCAGGGGGGGGGAAATCAATGAGCAGTTCTTC.

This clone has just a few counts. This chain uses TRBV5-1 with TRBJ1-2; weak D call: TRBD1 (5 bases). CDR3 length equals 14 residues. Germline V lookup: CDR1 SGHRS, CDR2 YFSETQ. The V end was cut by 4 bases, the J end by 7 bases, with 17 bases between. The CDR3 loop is CASSLGDFSSGYTF. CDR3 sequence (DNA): TGCGCCAGCAGCCTCGGGGACTTTAGTAGTGGCTACACCTTC.

The CDR3 DNA follows: TGCGCCAGCAGCCAAGTCGGGGGCGGGAGCGGTGAGACCCAGTACTTC. It codes for CASSQVGGGSGETQYF. The chain joins TRBV4-3 to TRBJ2-5; the D gene is possibly TRBD2 (7 bases). Trimming shortened V by 1 base and J by 5 bases, and 17 bases separated the two germline ends. This CDR3 has 16 amino acids. Germline V gene lookup returns CDR1 LGHNA and CDR2 YSLEER.